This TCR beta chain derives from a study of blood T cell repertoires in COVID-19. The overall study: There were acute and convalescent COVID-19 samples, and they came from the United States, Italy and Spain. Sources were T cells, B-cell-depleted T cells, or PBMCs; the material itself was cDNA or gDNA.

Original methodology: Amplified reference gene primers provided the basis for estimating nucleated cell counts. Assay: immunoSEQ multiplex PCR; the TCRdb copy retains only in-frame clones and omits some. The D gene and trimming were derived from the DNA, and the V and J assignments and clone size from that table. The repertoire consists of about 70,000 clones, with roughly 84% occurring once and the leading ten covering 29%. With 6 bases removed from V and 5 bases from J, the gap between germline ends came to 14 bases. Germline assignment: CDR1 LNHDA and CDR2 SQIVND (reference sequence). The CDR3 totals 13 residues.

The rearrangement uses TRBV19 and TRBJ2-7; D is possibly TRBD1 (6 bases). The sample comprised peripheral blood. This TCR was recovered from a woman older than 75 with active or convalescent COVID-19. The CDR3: CASSVRGYNEQYF. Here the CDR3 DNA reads TGTGCCAGTAGCGTGAGGGGGTATAACGAGCAGTACTTC.